This passage covers 23 T cell receptor beta chains from one sample sequenced in a study of blood T cell repertoires in COVID-19. TCRdb's table, derived via immunoSEQ multiplex PCR, lists solely in-frame clones and lacks some. The sample includes 120,000 to 150,000 clones, about 88% seen only once; the top ten take under 7%. Input material: peripheral blood. The receptors were sampled from a human donor in a cohort sampled during active COVID-19.

This rearrangement joins TRBV28 to TRBJ2-7; the D is unclear. Trimming pared 5 bases from V and 4 bases from J, leaving 15 bases between. This CDR3 has 14 amino acids. CDR1 is MDHEN and CDR2 is SYDVKM in the germline V gene. The CDR3 reads CASSRGPERYEQYF. CDR3 in DNA: TGTGCCAGCAGTCGCGGTCCAGAAAGGTACGAGCAGTACTTC.

Regarding this clone: Other DNA sequences in this sample translate to the same CDR3. CDR3 nucleotides: TGTGCCAGCAGGGGGGGCACCGGGGAGCTGTTTTTT. Residues: CASRGGTGELFF. The chain uses TRBV6-5 and TRBJ2-2, with D possibly matching TRBD2 (6 bases). Trimming cost V 6 bases and J 4 bases, with 6 bases left between them. Germline V gives CDR1 MNHEY, CDR2 SVGAGI. The CDR3 runs 12 residues.

The V call is TRBV27, the J call TRBJ1-1; 7 nucleotides agree with TRBD1. Germline values: CDR1 MNHEY, CDR2 SMNVEV (reference sequence). This CDR3 has 14 amino acids. Trimming removed 5 bases from V and 5 bases from J; junction bases left unmatched: 8. The CDR3 region is CASSRTGGVTEAFF. The CDR3 nucleotides read TGTGCCAGCAGTAGGACAGGAGGGGTAACTGAAGCTTTCTTT.

The table lists this clone with a few counts. The gene calls are TRBV18 and TRBJ1-1; D remains ambiguous. V gave up 0 bases and J gave up 6 bases, with 14 bases separating them. The CDR3 length is 15 residues. Germline V gives CDR1 KGHSH, CDR2 LQKENI. The CDR3 sequence is CASSPPGLGSAEAFF. CDR3 nucleotides: TGTGCCAGCTCACCACCAGGACTTGGGTCGGCTGAAGCTTTCTTT.

The chain joins TRBV6-5 to TRBJ2-5; 10 nucleotides align to TRBD2. This CDR3 region has 14 residues. The germline V gene has CDR1 MNHEY and CDR2 SVGAGI. V trimming: 7 bases; J trimming: 4 bases; junction bases outside the gene matches: 6. In nucleotides, the CDR3 is TGTGCCAGCACGCAGCGGGGGGGCCGAGAGACCCAGTACTTC. This gives the protein CASTQRGGRETQYF.

The chain recombines TRBV28 with TRBJ1-4; D unresolved. Trimming took 5 bases from V and 8 from J, leaving 18 bases between them. Germline loops: CDR1 MDHEN, CDR2 SYDVKM. The CDR3 extends over 15 amino acids. CDR3 coding DNA: TGTGCCAGCAGTGTCCTGGGAGGTTCGGAGGAAAAACTGTTTTTT. Protein sequence: CASSVLGGSEEKLFF.

V usage is TRBV21-1 and J usage is TRBJ2-5; the DNA was not used to check the table's D call, TRBD1. TRBV21-1 is listed as a pseudogene. CDR3 size: 15 residues. CDR3 bases: TGTGCCAGCAGCGTACGACAGGGGGCGGGTAAGACCCAGTACTTC. Its translation: CASSVRQGAGKTQYF.

The rearrangement joins TRBV27 to TRBJ2-3; possibly TRBD1 for D (6 bases). The CDR3 is 13 residues long. Trimming removed 2 bases at V and 7 bases at J, with 10 bases between. Germline V CDR1 and CDR2: MNHEY, SMNVEV (reference sequence). This CDR3 is CASSLETGHTQYF. The CDR3 nucleotides are TGTGCCAGCAGTTTAGAAACAGGGCATACGCAGTATTTT.

This chain uses TRBV6-1 with TRBJ2-7, with TRBD1 matching 8 bases. Germline lookup yields CDR1 MNHNS and CDR2 SASEGT. The J segment lost 1 base and the V segment lost 2 bases, leaving 7 bases of the junction unmatched. The CDR3 totals 16 residues. CDR3 region: CASSETGTGTSYEQYF. The CDR3 nucleotides read TGTGCCAGCAGTGAAACCGGGACAGGAACGTCCTACGAGCAGTACTTC.

The gene calls are TRBV30 and TRBJ1-2, with D possibly matching TRBD1 (6 bases). Germline V CDR1 and CDR2: GTSNPN, SVGIG (reference sequence). V was pared by 2 bases and J by 2 bases, with 12 bases between. The length of the CDR3 is 14 residues. The CDR3 coding sequence is TGTGCCTGGAGTCCGACAGGAAGGAACTATGGCTACACCTTC. Amino acids: CAWSPTGRNYGYTF.

The chain has TRBV28 and TRBJ2-5; tentative D call: TRBD1 (6 bases). CDR3 length equals 17 residues. Germline V CDR1 and CDR2: MDHEN, SYDVKM. Trimming left V 4 bases short and J 0 bases short, with 18 bases between. DNA of the CDR3: TGTGCCAGCAGTTCCCTCTCCCCCAGGGGACACCAAGAGACCCAGTACTTC. This translates into CASSSLSPRGHQETQYF.

This rearrangement joins TRBV5-1 to TRBJ2-7; 11 nucleotides align to TRBD2. Trimming at V came to 4 bases and at J to 0 bases, leaving 3 bases not matched to a gene. The CDR3 has 15 residues. Germline CDR1 is SGHRS and CDR2 is YFSETQ. As DNA, the CDR3 is TGCGCCAGCAGCCCGACTAGCGGGGCCTCCTACGAGCAGTACTTC. It is translated as CASSPTSGASYEQYF.

The chain joins TRBV5-1 to TRBJ1-2, with 8 bases aligning to TRBD1. J lost 8 bases, V lost 0 bases, and 3 bases had no gene match. The CDR3 runs 13 residues. CDR1 and CDR2 from the germline V gene are SGHRS and YFSETQ. CDR3 in amino acids: CASSLGTGLGYTF. The CDR3 bases are TGCGCCAGCAGCTTGGGGACAGGGCTCGGCTACACCTTC.

The V gene is TRBV4-2, the J gene TRBJ2-1, with TRBD2 identical over 11 bases. Looked up from germline, CDR1 is LGHNA and CDR2 is YNFKEQ. V was pared by 3 bases and J by 5 bases, with 9 bases of the junction left unmatched. The CDR3 has 17 amino acids. CDR3 loop: CASSQELLAGVDNEQFF. Written as DNA, the CDR3 is TGTGCCAGCAGCCAGGAGTTACTAGCGGGAGTTGACAATGAGCAGTTCTTC.

V gene TRBV3-1 (or the pseudogene TRBV3-2) combines with J gene TRBJ2-7; possible D gene TRBD1, 5 bases. CDR3 size: 15 residues. Trimming pared 0 bases from V and 4 bases from J, leaving 13 bases between. Germline V gene data show CDR1 as LGHDT and CDR2 as YNNKEL (reference sequence). This CDR3 reads CASSQEIGAGYEQYF. The CDR3 coding sequence is TGTGCCAGCAGCCAAGAAATAGGGGCAGGGTACGAGCAGTACTTC.

The rearrangement uses TRBV5-4 and TRBJ1-2; 9 bases line up with TRBD1. CDR3 length: 17 amino acids. Trimming removed 0 bases from V and 2 bases from J; junction bases left unmatched: 8. The germline CDR1 and CDR2 sequences are SGHNT and YYREEE (reference sequence). The CDR3 is CASSLGGQGLRNYGYTF. The DNA for the CDR3 is TGTGCCAGCAGCTTGGGGGGACAGGGTTTAAGGAACTATGGCTACACCTTC.

V and J are TRBV2 and TRBJ1-4, with 7 bases identical to TRBD1. The V gene's germline CDR1 is SNHLY and CDR2 FYNNEI. V dropped 8 bases and J dropped 8; count of bases not matched to a gene: 14. This CDR3 is 15 amino acids long. CDR3 nucleotide sequence: TGTGCCAGCCAGACAACAGGGGACATATGGGAAAAACTGTTTTTT. Encoded protein: CASQTTGDIWEKLFF.

V is TRBV28 and J is TRBJ1-3; 7 bases map to TRBD1. The length of the CDR3 is 17 residues. V was pared by 5 bases and J by 4 bases, with 14 bases of the junction left unmatched. The V gene's germline CDR1 is MDHEN and CDR2 SYDVKM. In nucleotides, the CDR3 is TGTGCCAGCAGTACCGCCCAGGGGGGCCCACGGGGAAACACCATATATTTT. Its translation: CASSTAQGGPRGNTIYF.

The gene calls are TRBV27 and TRBJ1-6, with no clear D. CDR3 length equals 15 residues. Trimming shortened V by 6 bases and J by 7 bases, and 16 bases separated the two germline ends. CDR1 and CDR2 (germline): MNHEY, SMNVEV (reference sequence). The CDR3 is CASRSPGSLNSPLHF. In nucleotides, the CDR3 is TGTGCCAGCAGGTCTCCCGGGTCTCTCAATTCACCCCTCCACTTT.

The J gene is TRBJ2-1, the V gene TRBV19; 7 bases agree with TRBD1. V trimming: 6 bases; J trimming: 4 bases; junction bases outside the gene matches: 9. Germline V gives CDR1 LNHDA, CDR2 SQIVND (reference sequence). This CDR3 region has 15 residues. The CDR3 reads CASRKDGTVYNEQFF. The CDR3 DNA is TGTGCCAGTAGGAAAGACGGGACAGTATACAATGAGCAGTTCTTC.

This chain joins TRBV19 and TRBJ1-2, with D uncertain. Trimming took 6 bases from V and 2 from J, leaving 25 bases between them. Germline lookup yields CDR1 LNHDA and CDR2 SQIVND (reference sequence). The CDR3 runs to 18 residues. The CDR3 loop reads CASSRSGGGSGLNYGYTF. DNA for the CDR3: TGTGCCAGTAGCCGGTCGGGAGGAGGATCCGGGTTAAACTATGGCTACACCTTC.

This chain connects TRBV20-1 to TRBJ2-7; D not certain. The CDR3 is 11 amino acids. The V end lost 6 bases, the J end lost 3 bases, and 9 bases lay between the germline ends. CDR1 is DFQATT and CDR2 is SNEGSKA in the germline V gene (reference sequence). As DNA, the CDR3 is TGCAGTGCGCGACACAGCTACGAGCAGTACTTC. Protein product: CSARHSYEQYF.

The chain uses TRBV3-1 (or the pseudogene TRBV3-2) and TRBJ1-2; TRBD1 aligns across 11 bases. This CDR3 has 14 residues. Germline-derived CDR1 and CDR2 are LGHDT and YNNKEL (reference sequence). V was clipped by 4 bases and J by 4 bases; unmatched bases: 2. The CDR3 DNA reads TGTGCCAGCAGCCCGGGACAGGGGGGCTATGGCTACACCTTC. It yields the protein CASSPGQGGYGYTF.